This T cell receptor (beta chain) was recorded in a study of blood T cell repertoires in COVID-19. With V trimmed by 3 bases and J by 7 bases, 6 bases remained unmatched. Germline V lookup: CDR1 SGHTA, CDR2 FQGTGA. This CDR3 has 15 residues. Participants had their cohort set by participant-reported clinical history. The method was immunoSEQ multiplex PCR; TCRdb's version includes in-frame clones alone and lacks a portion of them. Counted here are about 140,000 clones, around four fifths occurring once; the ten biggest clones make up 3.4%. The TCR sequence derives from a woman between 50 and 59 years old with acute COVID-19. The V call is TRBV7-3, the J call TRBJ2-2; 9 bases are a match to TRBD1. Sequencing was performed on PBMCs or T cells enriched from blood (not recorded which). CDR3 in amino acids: CASSLGQGYVGELFF. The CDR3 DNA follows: TGTGCCAGCAGCTTGGGACAGGGATATGTCGGGGAGCTGTTTTTT.